These 13 T cell receptor beta chains came from one sample sequenced in a study of blood T cell repertoires in COVID-19. The protocol was immunoSEQ multiplex PCR, while the TCRdb copy is restricted to in-frame clones and leaves out a portion. Of a few hundred thousand clones in the sample, about 87% are singletons; the top ten hold 0.65% to 1%. The sequenced material came from peripheral blood. The receptors were gathered from a man in his late teens or twenties with COVID-19, enrolled during active disease.

This chain joins TRBV11-3 and TRBJ2-5; 9 nucleotides match TRBD1. This CDR3 is 16 amino acids long. The germline V gene has CDR1 SGHNT and CDR2 YENEEA. Trimming at V came to 2 bases and at J to 5 bases, leaving 9 bases not matched to a gene. The CDR3: CASSLRGTGIFETQYF. The CDR3 nucleotides are TGTGCCAGCAGCTTAAGGGGGACAGGGATATTTGAGACCCAGTACTTC.

Concerning this clone: The same CDR3 can be traced to other DNA sequences in this sample. The rearrangement joins TRBV18 to TRBJ1-2, with 8 bases fitting TRBD1. CDR3 length: 15 residues. The J segment lost 0 bases and the V segment lost 6 bases, leaving 6 bases of the junction unmatched. Per germline, CDR1 KGHSH and CDR2 LQKENI. This CDR3 reads CASSPGTGANYGYTF. Written as DNA, the CDR3 is TGTGCCAGCTCCCCCGGGACAGGAGCTAACTATGGCTACACCTTC.

CDR3: CASSLGGLTTDTQYF. The CDR3 DNA sequence: TGTGCCAGCAGCTTAGGGGGACTAACCACAGATACGCAGTATTTT. The chain recombines TRBV11-3 with TRBJ2-3, with 7 positions matching TRBD2. CDR1 is SGHNT and CDR2 is YENEEA in the germline V gene. V shed 1 base, J shed 2 bases, and the junction held 3 bases outside the gene matches. This CDR3 is built from 15 residues.

The rearrangement uses TRBV2 and TRBJ1-5; tentative D call: TRBD1 (5 bases). This CDR3 has 15 amino acids. The germline V gene has CDR1 SNHLY and CDR2 FYNNEI. V was shortened by 6 bases and J by 1 base, with 13 bases between the two germline ends. CDR3 DNA sequence: TGTGCCAGCAGCGGTTCGGGGGGAAGCAATCAGCCCCAGCATTTT. Amino acid sequence: CASSGSGGSNQPQHF.

The V call is TRBV14, the J call TRBJ2-1, with D uncertain. Deletions cut 4 bases from V and 1 base from J, with 11 bases between. Germline lookup yields CDR1 SGHDN and CDR2 FVKESK. There are 15 residues in the CDR3. The chain's CDR3 is CASSPSVPSYNEQFF. As DNA, the CDR3 is TGTGCCAGCAGCCCCAGCGTCCCGTCCTACAATGAGCAGTTCTTC.

The chain carries TRBV18 and TRBJ1-1; 9 bases are a match to TRBD1. Germline V lookup: CDR1 KGHSH, CDR2 LQKENI. The CDR3 has 16 amino acids. Trimming cost V 5 bases and J 0 bases; bases outside gene matches: 7. CDR3 loop: CASSTDRGLMNTEAFF. CDR3 bases: TGTGCCAGCTCAACGGACAGGGGACTCATGAACACTGAAGCTTTCTTT.

In its sample, this clone was seen once. V usage is TRBV3-1 (or the pseudogene TRBV3-2) and J usage is TRBJ2-7; D possibly corresponds to TRBD2 (5 bases). Per germline, CDR1 LGHDT and CDR2 YNNKEL (reference sequence). V was cut by 1 base and J by 3 bases, with 10 bases left in between. The CDR3 covers 14 residues. Here the CDR3 DNA reads TGTGCCAGCAGCCAAGGGGGAGTGGTCTACGAGCAGTACTTC. The encoded protein is CASSQGGVVYEQYF.

V usage is TRBV19 and J usage is TRBJ2-7; the D gene is possibly TRBD2 (5 bases). The CDR3 loop spans 14 amino acids. V gave up 7 bases and J gave up 0 bases, with 13 bases separating them. Per the germline V gene, CDR1 is LNHDA and CDR2 is SQIVND (reference sequence). CDR3 sequence (DNA): TGTGCCAGTAACCCGACACGGGGCTCCTACGAGCAGTACTTC. Amino acid sequence: CASNPTRGSYEQYF.

This clone was seen a single time. The genes are TRBV10-3 and TRBJ1-5, with D tentatively TRBD1 (6 bases). The germline V and J ends were trimmed by 6 bases and 2 bases, with 20 bases remaining between them. The germline gives CDR1 ENHRY, CDR2 SYGVKD. CDR3 size: 17 residues. The CDR3 sequence: CAISNTQGYGRNQPQHF. The DNA for the CDR3 is TGTGCCATCAGCAATACACAGGGTTACGGGCGCAATCAGCCCCAGCATTTT.

The V gene is TRBV10-3, the J gene TRBJ2-1; 16 bases align to TRBD2. This CDR3 spans 19 amino acids. Germline V CDR1 and CDR2: ENHRY, SYGVKD. With V trimmed by 2 bases and J by 0 bases, 4 bases remained unmatched. The CDR3 sequence is CAISEGGLAGGSSYNEQFF. CDR3 DNA sequence: TGTGCCATCAGTGAGGGGGGACTAGCGGGAGGGAGCTCCTACAATGAGCAGTTCTTC.

The rearrangement joins TRBV6-6 to TRBJ2-7; D uncertain. Germline lookup yields CDR1 MNHNY and CDR2 SVGAGI (reference sequence). The V and J ends lost 0 bases and 5 bases respectively, with 17 bases between them. CDR3 length: 16 residues. CDR3 sequence: CASSYSVLPRIHEQYF. CDR3 bases: TGTGCCAGCAGTTACTCCGTTCTCCCGCGGATCCACGAGCAGTACTTC.

The chain joins TRBV5-8 to TRBJ2-2; 10 bases are shared with TRBD2. J lost 4 bases, V lost 3 bases, and 15 bases had no gene match. The CDR3 length is 19 residues. Germline CDR1 reads SGHTS; CDR2 reads YDEGEE. DNA for the CDR3: TGTGCCAGCAGCTCCTTTGGGCTAGCGGGAGCGTCGCGCACCGGGGAGCTGTTTTTT. It specifies CASSSFGLAGASRTGELFF.

V usage is TRBV5-5 and J usage is TRBJ2-1; TRBD2 matches at 10 bases. Germline CDR1 reads SGHKS; CDR2 reads YYEKEE (reference sequence). V dropped 4 bases and J dropped 6; count of bases not matched to a gene: 16. The CDR3 is 18 amino acids. The CDR3 spells CASSPEFMSSGGLNEQFF. The CDR3 coding sequence is TGTGCCAGCAGCCCCGAGTTCATGAGTAGCGGGGGGCTCAATGAGCAGTTCTTC.